A selection of T cell receptor beta chains follows, all from one sample in a study of cytomegalovirus exposure and HLA in healthy donors. The assay was immunoSEQ multiplex PCR, and TCRdb's table has in-frame clones only and misses some. The data contain tens of thousands of clones, around 97% of them seen just once; the ten biggest clones take up roughly 2.3%. Sequenced sample: PBMCs. These receptors came from a man in his late teens or twenties in good health and CMV-seronegative. The CDR3 runs from the conserved cysteine through the conserved F or W. A D gene is named only where the DNA matches it firmly.

j_call	v_call	d_call	cdr3_aa	cdr3_nt
TRBJ1-2	TRBV28	TRBD1	CASTPDRGEGYTF	TGTGCCAGCACCCCGGACAGGGGGGAAGGCTACACCTTC
TRBJ2-3	TRBV9	-	CASSVAPRVGDTQYF	TGTGCCAGCAGCGTAGCTCCCAGGGTCGGAGATACGCAGTATTTT
TRBJ2-7	TRBV11-2	-	CASSFTAGEVEKYEQYF	TGTGCCAGCAGCTTCACGGCAGGGGAAGTAGAAAAGTACGAGCAGTACTTC
TRBJ1-5	TRBV7-8	-	CASSLGREGQPQHF	TGTGCCAGCAGCTTAGGCAGGGAAGGTCAGCCCCAGCATTTT
TRBJ1-5	TRBV6-4	-	CASSPRPGADQPQHF	TGTGCCAGCAGCCCTCGGCCAGGGGCAGATCAGCCCCAGCATTTT
TRBJ1-2	TRBV2	-	CASSLGRVGSSYGYTF	TGTGCCAGCAGTCTAGGGAGGGTGGGCTCTAGCTATGGCTACACCTTC
TRBJ2-2	TRBV27	-	CASRNFGPGELFF	TGTGCCAGCAGAAACTTTGGTCCCGGGGAGCTGTTTTTT
TRBJ2-5	TRBV6-1	-	CASSPPVGLGGSQYF	TGTGCCAGCAGTCCCCCCGTGGGGCTGGGCGGTTCCCAGTACTTC
TRBJ2-5	TRBV30	TRBD1	CAWRRGRETQYF	TGTGCCTGGAGGAGGGGGCGGGAGACCCAGTACTTC
TRBJ2-3	TRBV12-5	TRBD2	CSSGGTYTDTQYF	TGTTCCTCGGGAGGGACGTACACAGATACGCAGTATTTT
TRBJ1-1	TRBV7-9	-	CASSPGPHEAFF	TGTGCCAGCAGCCCTGGGCCACATGAAGCTTTCTTT
TRBJ2-2	TRBV28	-	CASSFWVRGTGELFF	TGTGCCAGCAGTTTTTGGGTCAGGGGCACCGGGGAGCTGTTTTTT
TRBJ2-1	TRBV6-5	TRBD1	CASSYGTGGDEQFF	TGTGCCAGCAGTTATGGAACAGGGGGCGATGAGCAGTTCTTC